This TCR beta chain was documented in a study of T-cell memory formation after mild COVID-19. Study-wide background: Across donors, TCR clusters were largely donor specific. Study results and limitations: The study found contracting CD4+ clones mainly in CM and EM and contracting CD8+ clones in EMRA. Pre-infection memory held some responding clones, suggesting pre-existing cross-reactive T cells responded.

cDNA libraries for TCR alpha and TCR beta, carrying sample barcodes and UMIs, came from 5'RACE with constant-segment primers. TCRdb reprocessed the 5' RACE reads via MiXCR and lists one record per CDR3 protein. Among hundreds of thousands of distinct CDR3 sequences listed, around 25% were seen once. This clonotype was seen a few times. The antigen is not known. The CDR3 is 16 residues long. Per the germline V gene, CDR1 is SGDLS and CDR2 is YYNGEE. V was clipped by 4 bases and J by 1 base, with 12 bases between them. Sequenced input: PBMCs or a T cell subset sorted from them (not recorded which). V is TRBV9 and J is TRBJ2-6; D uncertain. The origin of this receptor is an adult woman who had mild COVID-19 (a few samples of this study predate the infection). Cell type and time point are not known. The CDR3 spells CASSPSVLSGANVLTF. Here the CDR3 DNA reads TGTGCCAGCAGCCCCTCTGTTCTTTCTGGGGCCAACGTCCTGACTTTC.